Shown below are 2 T cell receptor beta chains from a single sample sequenced in a study of control samples from healthy donors and cancer patients. Clones were sequenced by immunoSEQ multiplex PCR, and TCRdb holds only the in-frame ones, with some missing. The sample yields 150,000 to 200,000 clones, 90% to 95% seen once. The sequencing sample was made of blood. These receptors were obtained from a woman aged 18-29 years in good health.

V is TRBV7-2 and J is TRBJ2-3, with D uncertain. Gene TRBJ1-4 matches the end of the DNA better, so the J call may be wrong. The CDR3 has 13 residues. The V gene's germline CDR1 is SGHTA and CDR2 FQGNSA. CDR3 residues: CASSLEQLARLFF. The CDR3 nucleotides read TGTGCCAGCAGCTTAGAGCAGCTCGCCCGACTGTTTTTT.

In its sample, this clone was seen once. The V gene is TRBV7-2, the J gene TRBJ2-7, with D uncertain. The ends were cut back, 1 base at V and 4 bases at J, with 2 bases in the middle. CDR1 SGHTA and CDR2 FQGNSA come from the germline V gene. This CDR3 region has 11 residues. The CDR3 bases are TGTGCCAGCAGCTTAGTATACGAGCAGTACTTC. This sequence encodes CASSLVYEQYF.